This TCR beta chain was sequenced for a study of cytomegalovirus exposure and HLA in healthy donors. Study-level results: A later analysis found first-cohort TCR clusters tended to co-occur in the 120 validation repertoires.

From germline, CDR1 is SEHNR and CDR2 FQNEAQ (reference sequence). The length of the CDR3 is 15 residues. The junction had 6 bases not matched to a gene; V was cut back by 4 bases and J by 1 base. Here immunoSEQ multiplex PCR was the method, and the copy in TCRdb shows in-frame clones only, minus some. The top ten hold approximately 0.84% of the sample, which has more than 300,000 clones, 75% to 90% seen once. Regarding this clone: Its cognate antigen is unknown.

The TCR sequence derives from a woman between 18 and 30 years old in good health and CMV-seronegative. Sequencing used PBMCs. The chain employs TRBV7-9 and TRBJ2-7, with 8 nucleotides matching TRBD1. The CDR3 sequence: CASSSRDRSSYEQYF. In DNA form, the CDR3 reads TGTGCCAGCAGCTCCCGGGACAGGAGTTCCTACGAGCAGTACTTC.